This T cell receptor (beta chain) is drawn from a study of control samples from healthy donors and cancer patients. The table came from immunoSEQ multiplex PCR; TCRdb's copy has only in-frame clones and leaves some out. The table lists about 92,000 clones, approximately 82% of them singletons. Germline V gene data show CDR1 as SGHRS and CDR2 as YFSETQ. Deletions cut 6 bases from V and 1 base from J, with 9 bases between. The CDR3 has 13 residues. The sequencing sample was made of blood. This clonotype originated in a woman in her sixties or seventies in good health. This sequence joins TRBV5-1 and TRBJ2-3, with D hard to call. This CDR3 is CASKTDGTDTQYF. CDR3 in DNA: TGCGCCAGCAAAACGGATGGCACAGATACGCAGTATTTT.